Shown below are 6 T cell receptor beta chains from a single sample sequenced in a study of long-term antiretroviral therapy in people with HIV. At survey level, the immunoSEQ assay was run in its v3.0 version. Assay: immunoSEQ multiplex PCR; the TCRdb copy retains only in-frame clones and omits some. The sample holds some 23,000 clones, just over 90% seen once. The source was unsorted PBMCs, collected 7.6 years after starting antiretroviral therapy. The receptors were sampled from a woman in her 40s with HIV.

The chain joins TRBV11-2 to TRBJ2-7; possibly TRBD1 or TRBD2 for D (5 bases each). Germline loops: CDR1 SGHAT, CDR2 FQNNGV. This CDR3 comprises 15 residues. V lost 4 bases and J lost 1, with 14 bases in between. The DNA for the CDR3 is TGTGCCAGCAGCTCTAGGGACCGAAGTTCCTACGAGCAGTACTTC. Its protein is CASSSRDRSSYEQYF.

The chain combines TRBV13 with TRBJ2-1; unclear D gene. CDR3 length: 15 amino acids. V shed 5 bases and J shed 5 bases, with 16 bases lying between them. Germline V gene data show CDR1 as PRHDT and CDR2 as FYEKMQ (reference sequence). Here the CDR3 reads CASSLSGLAHNEQFF. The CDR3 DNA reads TGTGCCAGCAGCCTCTCAGGCCTGGCGCACAATGAGCAGTTCTTC. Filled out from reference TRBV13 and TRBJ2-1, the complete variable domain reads AAGVIQSPRHLIKEKRETATLKCYPIPRHDTVYWYQQGPGQDPQFLISFYEKMQSDKGSIPDRFSAQQFSDYHSELNMSSLELGDSALYFCASSLSGLAHNEQFFGPGTRLTVL.

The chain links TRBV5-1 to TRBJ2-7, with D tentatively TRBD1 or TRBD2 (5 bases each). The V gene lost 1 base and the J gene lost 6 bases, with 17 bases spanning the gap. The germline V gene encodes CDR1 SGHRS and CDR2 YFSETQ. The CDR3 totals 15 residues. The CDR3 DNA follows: TGCGCCAGCAGCTTGAGGGGCCCCGGGACGTCCGAGCAGTACTTC. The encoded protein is CASSLRGPGTSEQYF. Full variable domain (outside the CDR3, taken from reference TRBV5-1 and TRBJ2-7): KAGVTQTPRYLIKTRGQQVTLSCSPISGHRSVSWYQQTPGQGLQFLFEYFSETQRNKGNFPGRFSGRQFSNSRSEMNVSTLELGDSALYLCASSLRGPGTSEQYFGPGTRLTVT.

CDR3 loop: CASSPNSDSTQPQHF. For the CDR3, the DNA is TGTGCCAGCTCACCGAACAGCGACTCGACTCAGCCCCAGCATTTT. The gene calls are TRBV18 and TRBJ1-5; no clear D gene. Germline V gives CDR1 KGHSH, CDR2 LQKENI. V gave up 3 bases and J gave up 6 bases, with 15 bases separating them. The CDR3 is made up of 15 amino acids.

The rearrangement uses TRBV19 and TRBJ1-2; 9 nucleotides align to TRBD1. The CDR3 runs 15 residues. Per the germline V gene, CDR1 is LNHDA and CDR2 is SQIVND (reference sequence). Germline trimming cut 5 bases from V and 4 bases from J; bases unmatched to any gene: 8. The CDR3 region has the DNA TGTGCCAGTAGTGCGCCGGGACAGGGTTCCTATGGCTACACCTTC. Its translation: CASSAPGQGSYGYTF.

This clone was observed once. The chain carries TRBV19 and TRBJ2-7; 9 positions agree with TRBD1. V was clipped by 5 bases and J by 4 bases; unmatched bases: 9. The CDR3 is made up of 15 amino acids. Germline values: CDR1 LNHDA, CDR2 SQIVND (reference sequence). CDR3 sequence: CASSVPGTGIYEQYF. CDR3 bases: TGTGCCAGTAGTGTGCCCGGGACAGGGATTTACGAGCAGTACTTC.